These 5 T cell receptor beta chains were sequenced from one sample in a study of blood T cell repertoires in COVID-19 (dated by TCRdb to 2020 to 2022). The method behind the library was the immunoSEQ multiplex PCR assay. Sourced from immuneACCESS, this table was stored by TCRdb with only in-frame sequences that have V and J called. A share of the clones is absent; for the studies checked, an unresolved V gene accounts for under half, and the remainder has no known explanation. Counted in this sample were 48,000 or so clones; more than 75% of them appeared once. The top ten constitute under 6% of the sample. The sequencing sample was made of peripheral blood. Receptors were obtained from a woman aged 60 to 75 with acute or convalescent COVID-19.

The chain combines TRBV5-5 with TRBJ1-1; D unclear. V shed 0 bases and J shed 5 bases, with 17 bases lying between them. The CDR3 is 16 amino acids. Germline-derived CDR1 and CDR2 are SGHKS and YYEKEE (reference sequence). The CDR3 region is CASSLAETQRTTEAFF. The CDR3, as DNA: TGTGCCAGCAGCTTGGCAGAGACACAACGAACGACTGAAGCTTTCTTT.

The CDR3 reads CASSFPRALGQETQYF. CDR3 in DNA: TGTGCCAGCAGCTTCCCGAGGGCCCTGGGGCAAGAGACCCAGTACTTC. The V gene is TRBV7-9, the J gene TRBJ2-5, with D possibly being TRBD2 (5 bases). V lost 3 bases to trimming and J lost 2 bases, with 16 bases between them. CDR1 is SEHNR, CDR2 FQNEAQ, per germline (reference sequence). The CDR3 spans 16 residues.

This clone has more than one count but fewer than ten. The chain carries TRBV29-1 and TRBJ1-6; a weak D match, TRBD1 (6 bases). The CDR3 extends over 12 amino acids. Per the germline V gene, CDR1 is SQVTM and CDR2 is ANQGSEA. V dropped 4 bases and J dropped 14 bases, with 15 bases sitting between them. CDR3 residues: CSVAQGPGALHF. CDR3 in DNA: TGCAGCGTTGCACAGGGCCCAGGGGCCCTCCACTTT.

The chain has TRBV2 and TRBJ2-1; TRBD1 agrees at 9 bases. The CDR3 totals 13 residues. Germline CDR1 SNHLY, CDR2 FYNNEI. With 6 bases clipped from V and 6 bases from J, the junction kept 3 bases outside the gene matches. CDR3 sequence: CASRAQGANEQFF. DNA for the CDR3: TGTGCCAGCAGGGCACAGGGGGCCAATGAGCAGTTCTTC.

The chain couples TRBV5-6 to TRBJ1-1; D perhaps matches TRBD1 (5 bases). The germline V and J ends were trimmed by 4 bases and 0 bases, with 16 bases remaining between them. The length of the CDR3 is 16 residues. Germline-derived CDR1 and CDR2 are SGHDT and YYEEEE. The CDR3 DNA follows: TGTGCCAGCAGCCGGGACGGGAGGTTACTGAACACTGAAGCTTTCTTT. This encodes CASSRDGRLLNTEAFF.